The clone carrying this T cell receptor beta chain is labeled as large. This specimen belongs to a study of T cell repertoires in ileal Crohn's disease. The data were produced by immunoSEQ multiplex PCR, yet TCRdb's version contains in-frame clones alone and is incomplete. The sample has tens of thousands of clones, approximately 78% seen once. V lost 0 bases and J 10 bases, leaving 7 bases between the germline ends. This CDR3 contains 12 residues. CDR1 is ENHRY and CDR2 is SYGVKD in the germline V gene. Sequencing used ileal tissue. This TCR was sampled from an adult with Crohn's disease. The genes are TRBV10-3 and TRBJ2-1, with unresolved D. The CDR3 loop is CAISESGKEQFF. The CDR3 DNA sequence: TGTGCCATCAGTGAGTCGGGCAAGGAGCAGTTCTTC.